This TCR beta chain was recorded in a study of blood T cell repertoires in COVID-19. Looking at the study overall: Researchers got acute and convalescent COVID-19 samples from the United States, Italy and Spain. T cells, B-cell-depleted T cells, or PBMCs supplied cDNA or gDNA.

How the authors handled the data: For nucleated cells, counts were estimated from reference gene primer amplification. Produced via immunoSEQ multiplex PCR; TCRdb's table is partial and in-frame only. Clonal size and the V and J genes are those of that table, whereas D and trimming came from the DNA. The table lists tens of thousands of clones, over 80% of them singletons. CDR3 size: 16 residues. In germline, CDR1 is SEHNR, CDR2 FQNEAQ (reference sequence). V dropped 0 bases and J dropped 4; count of bases not matched to a gene: 4. Sample: peripheral blood. The sequence derives from a human donor in a cohort sampled during active COVID-19. V gene TRBV7-9 combines with J gene TRBJ2-2; 8 bases align to TRBD1. The CDR3 nucleotides are TGTGCCAGCAGCTTAGCGACAGGGGTCGTCACCGGGGAGCTGTTTTTT. It codes for CASSLATGVVTGELFF.